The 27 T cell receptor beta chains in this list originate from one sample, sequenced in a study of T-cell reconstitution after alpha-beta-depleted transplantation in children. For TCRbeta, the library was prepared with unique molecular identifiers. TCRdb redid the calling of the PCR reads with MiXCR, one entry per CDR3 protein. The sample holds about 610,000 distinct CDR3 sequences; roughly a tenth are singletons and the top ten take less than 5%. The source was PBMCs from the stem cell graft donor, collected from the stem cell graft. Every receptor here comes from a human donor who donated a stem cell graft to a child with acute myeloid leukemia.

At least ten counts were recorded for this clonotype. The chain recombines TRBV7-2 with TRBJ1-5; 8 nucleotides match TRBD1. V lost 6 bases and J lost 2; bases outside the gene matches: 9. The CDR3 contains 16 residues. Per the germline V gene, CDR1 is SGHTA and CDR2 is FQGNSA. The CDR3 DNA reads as TGTGCCAGCAGATCCACAGGGGGGGAAGGCAATCAGCCCCAGCATTTT. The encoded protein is CASRSTGGEGNQPQHF.

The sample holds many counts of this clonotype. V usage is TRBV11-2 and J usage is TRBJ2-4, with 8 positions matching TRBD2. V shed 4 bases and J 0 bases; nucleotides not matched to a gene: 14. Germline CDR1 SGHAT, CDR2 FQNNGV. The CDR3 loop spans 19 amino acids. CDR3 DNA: TGTGCCAGCAGCTCCCCGGTGGTAGCGGGACCATCAGCCAAAAACATTCAGTACTTC. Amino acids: CASSSPVVAGPSAKNIQYF. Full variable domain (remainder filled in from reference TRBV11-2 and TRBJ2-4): EAGVAQSPRYKIIEKRQSVAFWCNPISGHATLYWYQQILGQGPKLLIQFQNNGVVDDSQLPKDRFSAERLKGVDSTLKIQPAKLEDSAVYLCASSSPVVAGPSAKNIQYFGAGTRLSVL.

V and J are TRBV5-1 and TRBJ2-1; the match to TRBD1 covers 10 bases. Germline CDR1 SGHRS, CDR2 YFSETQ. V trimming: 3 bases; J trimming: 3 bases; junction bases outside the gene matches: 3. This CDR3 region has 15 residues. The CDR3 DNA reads TGCGCCAGCAGCTCGGGACAGGGGAACTACAATGAGCAGTTCTTC. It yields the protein CASSSGQGNYNEQFF.

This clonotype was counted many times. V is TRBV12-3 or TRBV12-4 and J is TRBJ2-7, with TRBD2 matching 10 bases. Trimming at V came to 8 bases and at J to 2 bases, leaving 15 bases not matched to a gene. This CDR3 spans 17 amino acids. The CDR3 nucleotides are TGTGCCAGCTTATTTCGTATAGCGGGAGGCCCCACCTACGAGCAGTACTTC. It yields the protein CASLFRIAGGPTYEQYF.

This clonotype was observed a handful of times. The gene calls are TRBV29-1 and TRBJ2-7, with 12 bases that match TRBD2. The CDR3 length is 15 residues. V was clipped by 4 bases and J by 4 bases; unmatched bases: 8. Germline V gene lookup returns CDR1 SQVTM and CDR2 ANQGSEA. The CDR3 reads CSVVFLAGGLYEQYF. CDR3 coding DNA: TGCAGCGTTGTATTTCTAGCGGGAGGGCTATACGAGCAGTACTTC.

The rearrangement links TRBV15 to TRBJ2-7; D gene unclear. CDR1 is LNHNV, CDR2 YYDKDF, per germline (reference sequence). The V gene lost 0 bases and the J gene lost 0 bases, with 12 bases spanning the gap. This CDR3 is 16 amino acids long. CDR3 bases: TGTGCCACCAGCAGAGAAGTTGGGAAACTCTCCTACGAGCAGTACTTC. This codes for CATSREVGKLSYEQYF.

In DNA, the CDR3 is TGTGCCAGCAGGCGTAGGGAGATCCCTGAAGCTTTCTTT. Protein sequence: CASRRREIPEAFF. V is TRBV4-2 and J is TRBJ1-1; unclear D gene. The germline V and J ends were trimmed by 6 bases and 6 bases, with 14 bases remaining between them. Per germline, CDR1 LGHNA and CDR2 YNFKEQ. The CDR3 has 13 amino acids.

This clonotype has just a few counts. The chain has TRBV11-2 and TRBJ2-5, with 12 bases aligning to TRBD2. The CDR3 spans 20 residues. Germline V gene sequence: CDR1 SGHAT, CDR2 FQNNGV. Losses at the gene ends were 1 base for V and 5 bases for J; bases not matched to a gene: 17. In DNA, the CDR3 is TGTGCCAGCAGCTTAGTGGAGACTAGCGGGAGAGGGGGTTTGAGGGAGACCCAGTACTTC. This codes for CASSLVETSGRGGLRETQYF.

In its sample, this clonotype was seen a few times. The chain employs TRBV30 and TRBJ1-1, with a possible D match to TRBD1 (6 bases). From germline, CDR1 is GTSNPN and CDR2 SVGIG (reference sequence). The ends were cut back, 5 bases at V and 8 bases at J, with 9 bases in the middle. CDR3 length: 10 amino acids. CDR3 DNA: TGTGCCTGGGGGGGGCAGGAAGCTTTCTTT. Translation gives CAWGGQEAFF.

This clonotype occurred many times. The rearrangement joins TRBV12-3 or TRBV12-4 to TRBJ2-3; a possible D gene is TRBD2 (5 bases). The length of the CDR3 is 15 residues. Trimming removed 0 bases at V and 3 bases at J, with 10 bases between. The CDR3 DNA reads TGTGCCAGCAGTTTAGCGGGAGAGGAGACAGATACGCAGTATTTT. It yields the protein CASSLAGEETDTQYF.

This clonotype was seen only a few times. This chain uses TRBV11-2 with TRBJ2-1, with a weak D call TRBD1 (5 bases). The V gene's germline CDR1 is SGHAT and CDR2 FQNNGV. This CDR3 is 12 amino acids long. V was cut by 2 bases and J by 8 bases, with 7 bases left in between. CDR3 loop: CASSLRGYEQFF. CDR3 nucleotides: TGTGCCAGCAGCTTAAGGGGCTATGAGCAGTTCTTC.

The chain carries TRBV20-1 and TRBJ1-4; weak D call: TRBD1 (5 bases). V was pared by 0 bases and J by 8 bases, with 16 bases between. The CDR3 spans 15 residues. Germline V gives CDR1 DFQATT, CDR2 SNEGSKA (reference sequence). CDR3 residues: CSARDPAGSGEKLFF. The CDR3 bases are TGCAGTGCTAGAGATCCAGCAGGGTCAGGGGAAAAACTGTTTTTT.

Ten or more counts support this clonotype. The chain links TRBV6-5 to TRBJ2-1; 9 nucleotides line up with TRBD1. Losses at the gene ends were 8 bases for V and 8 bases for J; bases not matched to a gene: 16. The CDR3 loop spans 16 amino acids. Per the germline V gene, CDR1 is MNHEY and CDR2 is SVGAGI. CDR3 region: CASRRGWDRVIDEQFF. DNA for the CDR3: TGTGCCAGCCGACGCGGATGGGACAGGGTCATTGATGAGCAGTTCTTC.

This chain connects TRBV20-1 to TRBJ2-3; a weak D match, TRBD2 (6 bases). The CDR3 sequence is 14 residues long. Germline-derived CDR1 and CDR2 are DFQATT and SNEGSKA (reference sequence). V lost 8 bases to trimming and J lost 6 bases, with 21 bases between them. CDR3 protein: CSPLLRSGGDTQYF. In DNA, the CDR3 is TGCAGTCCTCTCTTGCGGAGCGGAGGGGATACGCAGTATTTT.

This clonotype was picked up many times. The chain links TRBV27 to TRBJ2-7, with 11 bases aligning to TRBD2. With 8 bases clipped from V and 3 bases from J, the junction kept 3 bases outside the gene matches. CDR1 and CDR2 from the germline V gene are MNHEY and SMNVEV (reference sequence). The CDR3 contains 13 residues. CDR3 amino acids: CASGGLAVYEQYF. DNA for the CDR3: TGTGCCAGCGGGGGACTAGCGGTCTACGAGCAGTACTTC.

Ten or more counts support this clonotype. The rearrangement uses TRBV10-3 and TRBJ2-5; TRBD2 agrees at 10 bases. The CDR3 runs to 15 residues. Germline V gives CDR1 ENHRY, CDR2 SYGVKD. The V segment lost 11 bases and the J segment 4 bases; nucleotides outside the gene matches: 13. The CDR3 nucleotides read TGTGCCTCCAGAGGGGATGCTAGCGGGAGAGAGACCCAGTACTTC. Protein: CASRGDASGRETQYF.

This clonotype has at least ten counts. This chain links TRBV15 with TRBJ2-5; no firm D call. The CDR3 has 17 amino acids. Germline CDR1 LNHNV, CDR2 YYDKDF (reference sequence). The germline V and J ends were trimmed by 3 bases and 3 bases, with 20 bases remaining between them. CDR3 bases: TGTGCCACCAGCAGTGCCCCGCCCGGGTCAGATGAAGAGACCCAGTACTTC. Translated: CATSSAPPGSDEETQYF.

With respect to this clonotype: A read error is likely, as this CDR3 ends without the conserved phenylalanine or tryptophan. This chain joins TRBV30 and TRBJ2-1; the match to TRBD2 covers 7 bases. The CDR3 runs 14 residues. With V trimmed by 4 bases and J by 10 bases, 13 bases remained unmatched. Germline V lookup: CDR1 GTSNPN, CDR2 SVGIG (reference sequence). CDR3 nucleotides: TGTGCCTGGACCCTCTTCCCCTCTAGCGGCGAGCAGTTCGTC. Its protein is CAWTLFPSSGEQFV.

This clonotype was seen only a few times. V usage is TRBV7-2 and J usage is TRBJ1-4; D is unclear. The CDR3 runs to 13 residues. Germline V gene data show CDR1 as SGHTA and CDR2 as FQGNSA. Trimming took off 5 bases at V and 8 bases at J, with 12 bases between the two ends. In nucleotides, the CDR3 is TGTGCCAGCAGCCCATTGACTGGGGAAAAACTGTTTTTT. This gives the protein CASSPLTGEKLFF.

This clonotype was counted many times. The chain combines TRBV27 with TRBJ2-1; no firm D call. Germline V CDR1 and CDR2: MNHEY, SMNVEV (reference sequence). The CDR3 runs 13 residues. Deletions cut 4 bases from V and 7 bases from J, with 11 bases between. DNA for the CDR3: TGTGCCAGCAGTTCCCAGTTGGGGAATGAGCAGTTCTTC. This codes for CASSSQLGNEQFF.

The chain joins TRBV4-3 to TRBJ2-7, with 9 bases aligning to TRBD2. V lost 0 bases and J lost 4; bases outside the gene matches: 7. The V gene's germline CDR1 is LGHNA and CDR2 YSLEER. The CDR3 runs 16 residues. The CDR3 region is CASSQDMTSGLYEQYF. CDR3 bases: TGCGCCAGCAGCCAAGATATGACTAGCGGACTGTACGAGCAGTACTTC.

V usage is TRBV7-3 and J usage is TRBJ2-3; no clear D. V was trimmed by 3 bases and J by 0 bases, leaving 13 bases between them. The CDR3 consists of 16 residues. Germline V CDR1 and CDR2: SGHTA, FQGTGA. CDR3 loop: CASSFQGDGSTDTQYF. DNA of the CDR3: TGTGCCAGCAGCTTTCAAGGCGATGGGAGCACAGATACGCAGTATTTT.

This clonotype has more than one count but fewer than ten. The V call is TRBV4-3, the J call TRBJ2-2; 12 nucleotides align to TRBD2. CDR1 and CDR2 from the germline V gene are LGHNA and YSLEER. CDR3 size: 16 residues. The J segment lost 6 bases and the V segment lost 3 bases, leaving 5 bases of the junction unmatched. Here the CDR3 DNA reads TGCGCCAGCAGCCAGGGACTAGCGGGTCCTTCCGGGGAGCTGTTTTTT. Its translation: CASSQGLAGPSGELFF.

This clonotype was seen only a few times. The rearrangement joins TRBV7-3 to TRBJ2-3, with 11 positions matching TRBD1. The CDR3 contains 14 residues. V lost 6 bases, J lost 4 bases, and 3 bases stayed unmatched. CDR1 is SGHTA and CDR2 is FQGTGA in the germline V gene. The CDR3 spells CASRQGQGADTQYF. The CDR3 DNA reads TGTGCCAGCAGACAGGGACAGGGGGCAGATACGCAGTATTTT.

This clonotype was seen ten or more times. The CDR3 DNA is TGTGCCAGCAGTGCCCGGGACAGGGACAGGCAGTACTTC. Protein: CASSARDRDRQYF. The chain joins TRBV12-3 or TRBV12-4 to TRBJ2-7; 9 bases match TRBD1. Germline trimming cut 5 bases from V and 9 bases from J; bases unmatched to any gene: 8. There are 13 residues in the CDR3.

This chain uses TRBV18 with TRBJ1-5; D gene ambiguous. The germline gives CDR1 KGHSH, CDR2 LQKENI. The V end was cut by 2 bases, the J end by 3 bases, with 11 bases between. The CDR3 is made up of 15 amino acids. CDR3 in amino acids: CASSPSKGYNQPQHF. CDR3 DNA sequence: TGTGCCAGCTCACCATCGAAGGGTTACAATCAGCCCCAGCATTTT. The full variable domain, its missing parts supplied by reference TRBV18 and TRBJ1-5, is NAGVMQNPRHLVRRRGQEARLRCSPMKGHSHVYWYRQLPEEGLKFMVYLQKENIIDESGMPKERFSAEFPKEGPSILRIQQVVRGDSAAYFCASSPSKGYNQPQHFGDGTRLSIL.

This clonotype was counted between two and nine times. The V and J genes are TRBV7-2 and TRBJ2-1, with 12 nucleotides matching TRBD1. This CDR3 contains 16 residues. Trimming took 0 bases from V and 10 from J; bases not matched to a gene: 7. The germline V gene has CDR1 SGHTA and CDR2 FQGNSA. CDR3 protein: CASSLATGQGAREQFF. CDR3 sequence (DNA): TGTGCCAGCAGCTTAGCAACGGGACAGGGGGCACGGGAGCAGTTCTTC.